This TCR beta chain was recorded in a study of OX40 agonist ivuxolimab in advanced cancers. Study details: Ivuxolimab, an agonist antibody against OX40 (CD134), was given to patients.

Assay: immunoSEQ multiplex PCR; the TCRdb copy retains only in-frame clones and omits some. The table includes approximately 15,000 clones, 85% to 95% detected once. The V gene's germline CDR1 is MNHEY and CDR2 SMNVEV (reference sequence). There are 17 residues in the CDR3. The V and J ends lost 0 bases and 1 base, in that order; junction bases with no gene match: 7. Specimen: CD4+ or CD8+ T cells sorted from blood, collected in a trial of the OX40 agonist ivuxolimab. This receptor was obtained from an adult with an advanced solid tumor such as melanoma, head and neck, liver or kidney cancer. V is TRBV27 and J is TRBJ2-7; 9 nucleotides align to TRBD1. In DNA form, the CDR3 reads TGTGCCAGCAGTTTATCGGGACAGGGTCGGTGGTCCTACGAGCAGTACTTC. This sequence encodes CASSLSGQGRWSYEQYF.